A selection of T cell receptor beta chains follows, all from one sample in a study of T cell responses to AZD1222 COVID-19 vaccine. The protocol was immunoSEQ multiplex PCR, while the TCRdb copy is restricted to in-frame clones and leaves out a portion. The sample yields around 83,000 clones, 86% seen once. The sample here was peripheral blood, taken on day 0 of AZD1222 vaccination. The receptor source for this set is an adult in good health. CDR3s include the opening cysteine and the closing phenylalanine or tryptophan. The D gene is left open where the match is weak. For some rows the clone size is stated as once, few or many, or as a class when expanded; others skip it.

j_gene: TRBJ1-1; abundance: -; d_gene: -; v_gene: TRBV3-1/TRBV3-2; CDR3nt: TGTGCCAGCAGCGGATACAGGGTCTTGGAGTGGTCCAACACTGAAGCTTTCTTT; CDR3aa: CASSGYRVLEWSNTEAFF
j_gene: TRBJ1-1; abundance: -; d_gene: TRBD1; v_gene: TRBV7-3; CDR3nt: TGTGCCAGCAGCACAGGGGGGAACACTGAAGCTTTCTTT; CDR3aa: CASSTGGNTEAFF
j_gene: TRBJ1-4; abundance: -; d_gene: -; v_gene: TRBV6-2/TRBV6-3; CDR3nt: TGTGCCAGCAGTTACCACTCTGAAGTTGGCACCGGTGAAAAACTGTTTTTT; CDR3aa: CASSYHSEVGTGEKLFF
j_gene: TRBJ1-3; abundance: -; d_gene: -; v_gene: TRBV5-4; CDR3nt: TGTGCCAGCAGCTTACCGGGACACTCTGGAAACACCATATATTTT; CDR3aa: CASSLPGHSGNTIYF
j_gene: TRBJ1-4; abundance: -; d_gene: -; v_gene: TRBV6-1; CDR3nt: TGTGCCAGCAGTGAAGTTAAGTTAGCCATTCCTGAGGGCTTT; CDR3aa: CASSEVKLAIPEGF
j_gene: TRBJ2-1; abundance: -; d_gene: TRBD1; v_gene: TRBV29-1; CDR3nt: TGCAGCGTTGACGGATTTTTAGGGGGCAACAATGAGCAGTTCTTC; CDR3aa: CSVDGFLGGNNEQFF
j_gene: TRBJ1-2; abundance: few; d_gene: TRBD1; v_gene: TRBV19; CDR3nt: TGTGCCAGTAGTATCGCTTGGACAGGGCGCTATGGCTACACCTTC; CDR3aa: CASSIAWTGRYGYTF
j_gene: TRBJ1-2; abundance: once; d_gene: -; v_gene: TRBV2; CDR3nt: TGTGCCATTCGACGAGGGGGGGTTTTTGGCTACACCTTC; CDR3aa: CAIRRGGVFGYTF
j_gene: TRBJ2-7; abundance: once; d_gene: -; v_gene: TRBV9; CDR3nt: TGTGCCAGCAGCCCAAGGGCAGGGTTTAGCAGCGAGCAGTACTTC; CDR3aa: CASSPRAGFSSEQYF
j_gene: TRBJ2-7; abundance: -; d_gene: -; v_gene: TRBV19; CDR3nt: TGTGCCAGTAGTATAAGGGACACACTCTCCTACGAGCAGTACTTC; CDR3aa: CASSIRDTLSYEQYF
j_gene: TRBJ1-5; abundance: -; d_gene: -; v_gene: TRBV12-5; CDR3nt: TGTGCTAGTGGGCAGGAAGCTGATCAGCCCCAGCATTTT; CDR3aa: CASGQEADQPQHF
j_gene: TRBJ2-1; abundance: -; d_gene: TRBD2; v_gene: TRBV7-3; CDR3nt: TGTGCCAGCAGCGTGGGCGCGGGGGAGTACAATGAGCAGTTCTTC; CDR3aa: CASSVGAGEYNEQFF
j_gene: TRBJ2-3; abundance: -; d_gene: -; v_gene: TRBV7-9; CDR3nt: TGTGCCAGCAGCTTGATGTGGCGGGGCGCCACAGATACGCAGTATTTT; CDR3aa: CASSLMWRGATDTQYF
j_gene: TRBJ2-3; abundance: -; d_gene: TRBD2; v_gene: TRBV7-2; CDR3nt: TGTGCCAGCAGCTTCGAACGGGGGGGAACGACAGATACGCAGTATTTT; CDR3aa: CASSFERGGTTDTQYF
j_gene: TRBJ1-6; abundance: -; d_gene: TRBD1; v_gene: TRBV18; CDR3nt: TGTGCCAGCTCACCTCCGGGACAGGGGAATTCACCCCTCCACTTT; CDR3aa: CASSPPGQGNSPLHF
j_gene: TRBJ2-4; abundance: -; d_gene: -; v_gene: TRBV28; CDR3nt: TGTGCCAGCACACCCCATAATAGGGTATCGGACATTCAGTACTTC; CDR3aa: CASTPHNRVSDIQYF
j_gene: TRBJ2-7; abundance: -; d_gene: TRBD2; v_gene: TRBV18; CDR3nt: TGTGCCAGCTCACCAATCACTAGCGGGTTGGGGGGCTACGAGCAGTACTTC; CDR3aa: CASSPITSGLGGYEQYF
j_gene: TRBJ1-1; abundance: -; d_gene: TRBD1; v_gene: TRBV3-1/TRBV3-2; CDR3nt: TGTGCCAGCAGCCCCAGAGGGACAGGACAAAACACTGAAGCTTTCTTT; CDR3aa: CASSPRGTGQNTEAFF
j_gene: TRBJ1-1; abundance: -; d_gene: -; v_gene: TRBV7-3; CDR3nt: TGTGCCAGCAGCTCCTCGGGGTGGGGACTTCGCACTGAAGCTTTCTTT; CDR3aa: CASSSSGWGLRTEAFF
j_gene: TRBJ1-1; abundance: -; d_gene: -; v_gene: TRBV6-5; CDR3nt: TGTGCCAGCAGTACCACCGGGGGGGCGCGGTTAGCTTTCTTT; CDR3aa: CASSTTGGARLAFF
j_gene: TRBJ1-2; abundance: -; d_gene: TRBD1; v_gene: TRBV6-5; CDR3nt: TGTGCCAGCAGTCCGGGCCAACGACAGGGCCGTGGCTACACCTTC; CDR3aa: CASSPGQRQGRGYTF
j_gene: TRBJ1-2; abundance: -; d_gene: -; v_gene: TRBV4-2; CDR3nt: TGTGCCAGCAGCCAAGATAAGGACACAGCCTATGGCTACACCTTC; CDR3aa: CASSQDKDTAYGYTF
j_gene: TRBJ1-1; abundance: -; d_gene: -; v_gene: TRBV7-2; CDR3nt: TGTGCCAGCAGCTCAACGGGAACCAGCACTGAAGCTTTCTTT; CDR3aa: CASSSTGTSTEAFF
j_gene: TRBJ1-2; abundance: -; d_gene: TRBD1; v_gene: TRBV5-4; CDR3nt: TGTGCCAGCTCCAATCAGGGGGCGGAGGGCTACACCTTC; CDR3aa: CASSNQGAEGYTF
j_gene: TRBJ2-7; abundance: -; d_gene: TRBD1; v_gene: TRBV28; CDR3nt: TGTGCCAGCAGTTTATCACAGGGGAGAATCTACGAGCAGTACTTC; CDR3aa: CASSLSQGRIYEQYF
j_gene: TRBJ1-3; abundance: -; d_gene: -; v_gene: TRBV5-1; CDR3nt: TGCGCCAGCAGCACCGGGACGGCTGGAAACACCATATATTTT; CDR3aa: CASSTGTAGNTIYF
j_gene: TRBJ2-1; abundance: -; d_gene: -; v_gene: TRBV10-1; CDR3nt: TGCGCCAGCAGTGAACACAATGAGCAGTTCTTC; CDR3aa: CASSEHNEQFF
j_gene: TRBJ2-1; abundance: once; d_gene: TRBD2; v_gene: TRBV3-1/TRBV3-2; CDR3nt: TGTGCCAGCAGCCCGACTAGCGGGGGGTACAATGAGCAGTTCTTC; CDR3aa: CASSPTSGGYNEQFF
j_gene: TRBJ2-7; abundance: -; d_gene: -; v_gene: TRBV14; CDR3nt: TGTGCCAGCAGCCAAGCAGCCTACGAGCAGTACTTC; CDR3aa: CASSQAAYEQYF
j_gene: TRBJ2-1; abundance: few; d_gene: TRBD2; v_gene: TRBV2; CDR3nt: TGTGCCAGCGTTTTAGGACTAGCGGGTTACAATGAGCAGTTCTTC; CDR3aa: CASVLGLAGYNEQFF
j_gene: TRBJ1-3; abundance: -; d_gene: -; v_gene: TRBV5-1; CDR3nt: TGCGCCAGCAGCTTGGAGGCAGCCTCTGGAAACACCATATATTTT; CDR3aa: CASSLEAASGNTIYF
j_gene: TRBJ2-1; abundance: once; d_gene: TRBD2; v_gene: TRBV6-2/TRBV6-3; CDR3nt: TGTGCCAGCAGTCTACTAGCGGGAGCCATCCTCGGTAGTGAGCAGTTCTTC; CDR3aa: CASSLLAGAILGSEQFF
j_gene: TRBJ2-7; abundance: -; d_gene: TRBD2; v_gene: TRBV28; CDR3nt: TGTGCCAGCATCGTAGCGGGAGTTCCCTCCTACGAGCAGTACTTC; CDR3aa: CASIVAGVPSYEQYF
j_gene: TRBJ2-5; abundance: -; d_gene: -; v_gene: TRBV23-1; CDR3nt: TGCGCCAGCAGTCAGGAGCTACAGCAAGAGACCCAGTACTTC; CDR3aa: CASSQELQQETQYF
j_gene: TRBJ2-1; abundance: -; d_gene: TRBD2; v_gene: TRBV2; CDR3nt: TGTGCCAGCAACCTCGTAGCGGGAGGACGGTCGAATGAGCAGTTCTTC; CDR3aa: CASNLVAGGRSNEQFF
j_gene: TRBJ1-1; abundance: -; d_gene: TRBD1; v_gene: TRBV7-8; CDR3nt: TGTGCCAGCATCAAAGACAGGGCTTCGAGGACTGAAGCTTTCTTT; CDR3aa: CASIKDRASRTEAFF
j_gene: TRBJ1-1; abundance: -; d_gene: TRBD1; v_gene: TRBV19; CDR3nt: TGTGCCAGTAGTATATCAGGGGGCCAGAACACTGAAGCTTTCTTT; CDR3aa: CASSISGGQNTEAFF
j_gene: TRBJ2-3; abundance: -; d_gene: TRBD2; v_gene: TRBV5-1; CDR3nt: TGCGCCAGCATGGCCCAAGCGGGAGGGCCAGATACGCAGTATTTT; CDR3aa: CASMAQAGGPDTQYF
j_gene: TRBJ1-4; abundance: -; d_gene: -; v_gene: TRBV5-4; CDR3nt: TGTGCCAGCAGCTTGTGGCAGGGAGAAGAAAAACTGTTTTTT; CDR3aa: CASSLWQGEEKLFF
j_gene: TRBJ2-7; abundance: -; d_gene: TRBD1; v_gene: TRBV29-1; CDR3nt: TGCAGCGCCCAGGGGGACAGGAGCTCCTACGAGCAGTACTTC; CDR3aa: CSAQGDRSSYEQYF
j_gene: TRBJ1-2; abundance: once; d_gene: -; v_gene: TRBV10-2; CDR3nt: TGCGCCAGCAACGGGGGCTATGGCTACACCTTC; CDR3aa: CASNGGYGYTF
j_gene: TRBJ2-1; abundance: -; d_gene: TRBD2; v_gene: TRBV4-3; CDR3nt: TGCGCCAGCAGCCACGAACTAGCGGGAGTTAGGAATGAGCAGTTCTTC; CDR3aa: CASSHELAGVRNEQFF